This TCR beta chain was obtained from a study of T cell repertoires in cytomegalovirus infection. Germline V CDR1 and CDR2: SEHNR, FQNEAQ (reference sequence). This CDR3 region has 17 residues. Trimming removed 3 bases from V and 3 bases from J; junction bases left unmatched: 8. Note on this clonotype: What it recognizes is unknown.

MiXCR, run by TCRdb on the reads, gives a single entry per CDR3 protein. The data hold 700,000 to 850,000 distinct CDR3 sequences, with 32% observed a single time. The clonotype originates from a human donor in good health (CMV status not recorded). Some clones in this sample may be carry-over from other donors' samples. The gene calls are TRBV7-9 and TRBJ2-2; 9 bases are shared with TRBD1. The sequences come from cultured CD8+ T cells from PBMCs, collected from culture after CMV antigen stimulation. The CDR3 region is CASSFPRQGEDTGELFF. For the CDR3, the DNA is TGTGCCAGCAGCTTCCCTCGACAGGGGGAGGACACCGGGGAGCTGTTTTTT.